This T cell receptor (beta chain) was recovered during a study of cytomegalovirus exposure and HLA in healthy donors. On this clone itself: As yet, its antigen is unknown.

Germline V CDR1 and CDR2: MDHEN, SYDVKM. This CDR3 has 13 amino acids. Trimming took 5 bases from V and 2 from J, leaving 8 bases between them. Amplification used 60 Vbeta primers and 13 Jbeta primers. Produced via immunoSEQ multiplex PCR; TCRdb's table is partial and in-frame only. This table lists around 160,000 clones. Study results and limitations: The sole available immune exposure information was CMV serostatus. Listed as cytomegalovirus-associated were more than 150 TCR beta chains. Associated with HLA alleles at 0.05 false discovery rate in a later analysis were around 17,000 TCR beta sequences. Further analysis was carried out later, and it showed several of the most significant clusters appearing linked to common viral pathogens.

This receptor was taken from a woman between 45 and 60 years old in good health and CMV-seronegative. Sequencing was performed on PBMCs. This chain connects TRBV28 to TRBJ2-3; D is ambiguous. The CDR3 nucleotides read TGTGCCAGCAGTCCCTCCCCCACAGATACGCAGTATTTT. Its protein is CASSPSPTDTQYF.